This passage covers 32 T cell receptor beta chains from one sample sequenced in a study of shared clonotypes between healthy human individuals (dated by TCRdb to the early 2020s). Library creation used the immunoSEQ multiplex PCR assay. The immuneACCESS repertoire file appears here via TCRdb, limited to in-frame rearrangements. These files lack a portion of the clones; in checked studies, under half of the deficit traces to unresolved V genes, and the cause of the others is not known. The sample table contains under 600,000 clones; only one count was recorded for around three quarters of them. The top ten hold approximately 12% of the sample. Sequencing was performed on PBMCs. All receptors derive from a middle-aged woman in good health. Some clones in this sample may be carry-over from other donors' samples.

This chain uses TRBV5-4 with TRBJ1-1, with TRBD1 matching over 7 bases. This CDR3 has 17 amino acids. Looked up from germline, CDR1 is SGHNT and CDR2 is YYREEE (reference sequence). The trim removed 4 bases at V and 0 bases at J, leaving 12 bases unmatched. The chain's CDR3 is CASSLTGQTILNTEAFF. The CDR3 coding sequence is TGTGCCAGCAGCCTTACGGGACAGACGATTCTGAACACTGAAGCTTTCTTT.

This clone has only a few counts. This chain links TRBV7-2 with TRBJ1-5; the D gene is possibly TRBD1 (5 bases). V shed 1 base and J shed 9 bases, with 10 bases lying between them. This CDR3 has 13 residues. Germline CDR1 SGHTA, CDR2 FQGNSA. DNA of the CDR3: TGTGCCAGCAGCTTAGAAAGGGGTCGGCCCCAGCATTTT. It translates to CASSLERGRPQHF.

This clone was recorded only once. The rearrangement joins TRBV27 to TRBJ2-2; 10 nucleotides agree with TRBD1. V trimming: 5 bases; J trimming: 1 base; junction bases outside the gene matches: 13. The CDR3 covers 19 residues. CDR1 and CDR2 from the germline V gene are MNHEY and SMNVEV (reference sequence). The DNA for the CDR3 is TGTGCCAGCAGTATTCGACAGGGGGCTTTCCTTTGGAACACCGGGGAGCTGTTTTTT. Its protein product is CASSIRQGAFLWNTGELFF.

V usage is TRBV6-6 and J usage is TRBJ2-2; TRBD1 aligns across 8 bases. The germline V gene encodes CDR1 MNHNY and CDR2 SVGAGI (reference sequence). Losses at the gene ends were 6 bases for V and 6 bases for J; bases not matched to a gene: 6. This CDR3 contains 14 residues. CDR3 sequence: CASRRRQGPGELFF. The DNA for the CDR3 is TGTGCCAGCAGGAGGAGACAGGGGCCCGGGGAGCTGTTTTTT.

The chain has TRBV30 and TRBJ2-5; 10 bases align to TRBD2. The CDR3 loop spans 17 amino acids. CDR1 and CDR2 (germline): GTSNPN, SVGIG (reference sequence). Unmatched junction bases numbered 16, after V lost 4 bases and J lost 5 bases. The CDR3 loop is CAWIPGLAGAMFETQYF. In DNA, the CDR3 is TGTGCCTGGATCCCGGGGCTAGCGGGAGCTATGTTTGAGACCCAGTACTTC.

The rearrangement links TRBV6-1 to TRBJ1-1, with a weak D call TRBD1 (5 bases). The germline V and J ends were trimmed by 0 bases and 10 bases, with 12 bases remaining between them. Germline lookup yields CDR1 MNHNS and CDR2 SASEGT. This CDR3 contains 13 residues. The CDR3 nucleotides read TGTGCCAGCAGTGAAGCAGGGACGAGTAGAGCTTTCTTT. Translating gives CASSEAGTSRAFF.

The chain has TRBV30 and TRBJ2-1, with 7 bases fitting TRBD1. CDR3 length: 11 residues. The germline V gene encodes CDR1 GTSNPN and CDR2 SVGIG (reference sequence). Trimming took 1 base from V and 12 from J; bases not matched to a gene: 3. The CDR3 coding sequence is TGTGCCTGGAGTGGGGGACAGCCGCAGTTCTTC. Translation: CAWSGGQPQFF.

CDR3 protein: CAWTGVSTNEKLFF. The CDR3 DNA follows: TGTGCCTGGACCGGGGTATCAACTAATGAAAAACTGTTTTTT. This rearrangement joins TRBV30 to TRBJ1-4; unclear D gene. The CDR3 is 14 amino acids. Trimming cost V 4 bases and J 0 bases, with 9 bases left between them. Germline V lookup: CDR1 GTSNPN, CDR2 SVGIG (reference sequence).

The chain couples TRBV7-9 to TRBJ2-7; D not certain. This CDR3 contains 12 residues. Per the germline V gene, CDR1 is SEHNR and CDR2 is FQNEAQ (reference sequence). V lost 5 bases, J lost 6 bases, and 11 bases lay in between. The CDR3, as DNA: TGTGCCAGCAGCCCCGGGCTGGGCGAGCAGTACTTC. Translated, it gives CASSPGLGEQYF.

The gene calls are TRBV4-1 and TRBJ2-5; D is unclear. Germline lookup yields CDR1 MGHRA and CDR2 YSYEKL. The CDR3 totals 16 residues. V was cut by 0 bases and J by 0 bases, with 11 bases left in between. The CDR3 DNA reads TGCGCCAGCAGCCAAGAAGTGAGACGGCACCAAGAGACCCAGTACTTC. It specifies CASSQEVRRHQETQYF.

This clone was seen once. The CDR3 region has the DNA TGCGCCAGCAGCCTCACTAGCGGGAGGGCTAGGGAGCAGTACTTC. This sequence encodes CASSLTSGRAREQYF. V gene TRBV5-1 combines with J gene TRBJ2-7, with TRBD2 matching over 13 bases. Trimming took 4 bases from V and 7 from J; bases not matched to a gene: 8. Germline CDR1 and CDR2: SGHRS and YFSETQ. There are 15 residues in the CDR3. The full variable domain, with the rest looked up from reference TRBV5-1 and TRBJ2-7, is KAGVTQTPRYLIKTRGQQVTLSCSPISGHRSVSWYQQTPGQGLQFLFEYFSETQRNKGNFPGRFSGRQFSNSRSEMNVSTLELGDSALYLCASSLTSGRAREQYFGPGTRLTVT.

V is TRBV4-1 and J is TRBJ2-1; D may be TRBD2 (6 bases). This CDR3 comprises 14 residues. The V end was cut by 4 bases, the J end by 5 bases, with 12 bases between. CDR1 is MGHRA and CDR2 is YSYEKL in the germline V gene. The CDR3 region has the DNA TGCGCCAGCAGCCCTCTAGCGTTCCACAATGAGCAGTTCTTC. It encodes CASSPLAFHNEQFF.

Regarding this clone: Only one base separates this from a far larger clonotype, so it likely reflects a read error. The V gene is TRBV30, the J gene TRBJ2-3; TRBD2 might be the D (6 bases). Germline lookup yields CDR1 GTSNPN and CDR2 SVGIG (reference sequence). V was pared by 5 bases and J by 3 bases, with 18 bases between. The CDR3 runs 15 residues. CDR3: CAWDRAGRGTDTQYF. The CDR3 DNA sequence: TGTGCCTGGGATCGGGCGGGAAGAGGAACAGATACGCAGTATTTT.

In its sample, this clone was seen a few times. This rearrangement joins TRBV10-2 to TRBJ2-1, with 11 bases matching TRBD2. CDR1 is WSHSY, CDR2 SAAADI, per germline. The length of the CDR3 is 15 residues. V shed 3 bases, J shed 3 bases, and the junction held 1 base outside the gene matches. CDR3 sequence reads: CASSEGLAGYNEQFF. CDR3 DNA sequence: TGCGCCAGCAGTGAAGGACTAGCGGGCTACAATGAGCAGTTCTTC.

This chain connects TRBV29-1 to TRBJ1-2, with 8 bases aligning to TRBD1. The junction had 6 bases not matched to a gene; V was cut back by 1 base and J by 8 bases. This CDR3 has 13 amino acids. CDR1 and CDR2 (germline): SQVTM, ANQGSEA. CDR3 in DNA: TGCAGCGTTGAAGGGGCCAGGGGGCGAGGCTACACCTTC. This translates into CSVEGARGRGYTF.

Regarding this clone: It is likely a read error: a sequence one base away is far more abundant. This specimen includes other DNA sequences encoding the same CDR3. This chain links TRBV4-2 with TRBJ2-7; 7 nucleotides match TRBD2. This CDR3 spans 17 amino acids. Germline-derived CDR1 and CDR2 are LGHNA and YNFKEQ. The CDR3 loop is CASSQSVSREILYEQYF. In DNA, the CDR3 is TGTGCCAGCAGCCAATCGGTATCGCGGGAGATTCTCTACGAACAGTACTTC.

The V and J genes are TRBV6-1 and TRBJ2-2, with D possibly matching TRBD1 (5 bases). Germline V CDR1 and CDR2: MNHNS, SASEGT. V lost 7 bases and J 3 bases, leaving 12 bases between the germline ends. The CDR3 has 14 residues. The CDR3 DNA is TGTGCCAGCATTCGACAGTGGGACACCGGGGAGCTGTTTTTT. Its translation: CASIRQWDTGELFF.

The V call is TRBV5-1, the J call TRBJ2-3; a weak D match, TRBD2 (6 bases). V dropped 5 bases and J dropped 2 bases, with 12 bases sitting between them. The CDR3 is 14 residues long. The germline gives CDR1 SGHRS, CDR2 YFSETQ. The CDR3 sequence is CASSGGRPTDTQYF. CDR3 nucleotides: TGCGCCAGCAGTGGGGGGAGACCCACAGATACGCAGTATTTT.

With respect to this clone: The same CDR3 can be traced to other DNA sequences in this sample. The CDR3 region is CASSKGTSGYEQYF. In nucleotides, the CDR3 is TGCGCCAGCAGCAAAGGGACTAGCGGATACGAGCAGTACTTC. This chain joins TRBV5-1 and TRBJ2-7; TRBD2 aligns across 11 bases. The CDR3 contains 14 residues. Germline V lookup: CDR1 SGHRS, CDR2 YFSETQ. J lost 4 bases, V lost 4 bases, and 4 bases had no gene match. The complete variable domain, with remaining parts taken from reference TRBV5-1 and TRBJ2-7, reads KAGVTQTPRYLIKTRGQQVTLSCSPISGHRSVSWYQQTPGQGLQFLFEYFSETQRNKGNFPGRFSGRQFSNSRSEMNVSTLELGDSALYLCASSKGTSGYEQYFGPGTRLTVT.

In the case of this clone: The sample has other DNA sequences that encode this CDR3 too. The rearrangement links TRBV20-1 to TRBJ2-5; D is unresolved. V gave up 5 bases and J gave up 2 bases, with 3 bases separating them. Germline V gene sequence: CDR1 DFQATT, CDR2 SNEGSKA (reference sequence). The CDR3 loop spans 10 amino acids. The CDR3, as DNA: TGCAGTGCTGCGCAAGAGACCCAGTACTTC. Amino acid sequence: CSAAQETQYF.

The chain recombines TRBV5-5 with TRBJ1-4; D is ambiguous. V dropped 0 bases and J dropped 8 bases, with 8 bases sitting between them. The CDR3 has 13 amino acids. Per the germline V gene, CDR1 is SGHKS and CDR2 is YYEKEE (reference sequence). DNA for the CDR3: TGTGCCAGCAGCTTGGGGCCTGAGGAAAAACTGTTTTTT. It yields the protein CASSLGPEEKLFF.

A note on this clone: A single base is all that separates this from a far larger clone, so a read error is likely. The CDR3 reads CASSLVLSGANVLTF. CDR3 coding DNA: TGTGCCAGCAGCTTAGTTCTCTCTGGGGCCAACGTCCTGACTTTC. This rearrangement joins TRBV7-2 to TRBJ2-6; D gene unclear. Germline V gives CDR1 SGHTA, CDR2 FQGNSA. The V end lost 1 base, the J end lost 0 bases, and 4 bases lay between the germline ends. This CDR3 is built from 15 residues.

This clone was detected only a few times. The chain carries TRBV7-2 and TRBJ1-3; D gene unclear. CDR1 SGHTA and CDR2 FQGNSA come from the germline V gene. V was cut by 8 bases and J by 0 bases, with 8 bases left in between. This CDR3 spans 13 amino acids. The CDR3 DNA sequence: TGTGCCAGCGGAGGTTTCTCTGGAAACACCATATATTTT. It yields the protein CASGGFSGNTIYF.

This chain uses TRBV4-1 with TRBJ2-1; D not resolved. Trimming removed 5 bases at V and 9 bases at J, with 20 bases between. The CDR3 extends over 15 amino acids. Germline-derived CDR1 and CDR2 are MGHRA and YSYEKL. The CDR3 sequence is CASSSTAVRHTEQFF. In DNA form, the CDR3 reads TGCGCCAGCAGCTCCACCGCGGTGAGGCATACTGAGCAGTTCTTC.

CDR3 sequence (DNA): TGTGCCAGCAGCCAAGATGAGGGAGGCTACGAGCAGTACTTC. It translates to CASSQDEGGYEQYF. V is TRBV4-2 and J is TRBJ2-7, with TRBD2 as a possible D gene (6 bases). Germline V gives CDR1 LGHNA, CDR2 YNFKEQ. Trimming removed 0 bases at V and 3 bases at J, with 9 bases between. This CDR3 region has 14 residues.

This clone was observed many times. The V call is TRBV6-1, the J call TRBJ2-7; TRBD2 matches at 7 bases. This CDR3 spans 14 amino acids. V shed 8 bases and J 0 bases; nucleotides not matched to a gene: 7. Germline-derived CDR1 and CDR2 are MNHNS and SASEGT. The CDR3 loop is CASVSGFSSYEQYF. Here the CDR3 DNA reads TGTGCCAGCGTTAGCGGGTTCAGCTCCTACGAGCAGTACTTC.

The V and J genes are TRBV5-1 and TRBJ2-5; the D gene is possibly TRBD1 (5 bases). The CDR3 totals 15 residues. V shed 0 bases and J shed 4 bases, with 13 bases lying between them. Germline CDR1 reads SGHRS; CDR2 reads YFSETQ. The CDR3 reads CASSLDPDRTETQYF. CDR3 nucleotides: TGCGCCAGCAGCTTGGACCCAGACAGAACAGAGACCCAGTACTTC.

The chain joins TRBV10-3 to TRBJ1-6, with TRBD1 matching 7 bases. J lost 5 bases, V lost 4 bases, and 2 bases had no gene match. The CDR3 sequence is 14 residues long. Germline V gene lookup returns CDR1 ENHRY and CDR2 SYGVKD. The CDR3, as DNA: TGTGCCATCAGTGTGGGACAGAATAATTCACCCCTCCACTTT. It codes for CAISVGQNNSPLHF.

The gene calls are TRBV5-1 and TRBJ2-5; D could derive from TRBD1 or TRBD2 (6 bases each). The V end lost 4 bases, the J end lost 5 bases, and 15 bases lay between the germline ends. CDR1 SGHRS and CDR2 YFSETQ come from the germline V gene. The CDR3 totals 14 residues. CDR3 loop: CASSRSTGGETQYF. The CDR3 DNA sequence: TGCGCCAGCAGCAGATCGACAGGAGGGGAGACCCAGTACTTC.

The rearrangement joins TRBV7-2 to TRBJ2-1, with 7 bases fitting TRBD2. CDR3 length: 17 residues. V was clipped by 1 base and J by 3 bases; unmatched bases: 9. In germline, CDR1 is SGHTA, CDR2 FQGNSA. CDR3 in amino acids: CASSLGRGVAGYNEQFF. In DNA, the CDR3 is TGTGCCAGCAGCTTAGGCCGGGGGGTAGCGGGCTACAATGAGCAGTTCTTC.

V and J are TRBV7-2 and TRBJ1-3; no firm D call. This CDR3 is built from 15 residues. In germline, CDR1 is SGHTA, CDR2 FQGNSA. V was trimmed by 3 bases and J by 1 base, leaving 10 bases between them. Here the CDR3 reads CASSFPDYSGNTIYF. The CDR3 DNA sequence: TGTGCCAGCAGCTTCCCAGACTATTCTGGAAACACCATATATTTT.

The J gene is TRBJ1-2, the V gene TRBV6-6, with D maybe TRBD1 (6 bases). Trimming removed 7 bases from V and 5 bases from J, with 11 bases in between. Germline V lookup: CDR1 MNHNY, CDR2 SVGAGI (reference sequence). The length of the CDR3 is 12 residues. CDR3 residues: CASNHREYGYTF. The CDR3 DNA follows: TGTGCCAGCAACCACAGGGAATATGGCTACACCTTC.